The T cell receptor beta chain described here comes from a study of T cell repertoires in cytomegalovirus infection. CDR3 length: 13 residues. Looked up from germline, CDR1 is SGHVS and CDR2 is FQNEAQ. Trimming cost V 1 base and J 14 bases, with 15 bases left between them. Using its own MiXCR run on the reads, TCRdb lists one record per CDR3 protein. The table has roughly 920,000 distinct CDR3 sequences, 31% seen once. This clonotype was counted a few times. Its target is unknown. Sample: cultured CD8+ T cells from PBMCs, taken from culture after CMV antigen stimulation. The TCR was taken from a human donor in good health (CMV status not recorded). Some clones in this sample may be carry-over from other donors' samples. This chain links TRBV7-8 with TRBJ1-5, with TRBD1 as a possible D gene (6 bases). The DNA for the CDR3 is TGTGCCAGCAGCTTAGGGGGTGCACAGGGCAAGCATTTT. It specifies CASSLGGAQGKHF.